The rows below give T cell receptor beta chains drawn from one sample of a study of cytomegalovirus exposure and HLA in healthy donors. The protocol was immunoSEQ multiplex PCR, while the TCRdb copy is restricted to in-frame clones and leaves out a portion. The sample lists 95,000 to 150,000 clones, about 80% occurring once. The sample consisted of PBMCs. The source is a man between 25 and 39 years old in good health and CMV-seropositive. The CDR3 runs from the conserved cysteine through the conserved F or W.

j_call,cdr3_length,v_call,cdr3_aa
TRBJ2-7,15,TRBV27,CASRRTGRGFYEQYF
TRBJ2-7,16,TRBV2,CASRVPPGVLGYEQYF
TRBJ2-2,12,TRBV5-1,CASSRVDGELFF
TRBJ2-7,14,TRBV18,CASSPGGGDYEQYF
TRBJ2-3,18,TRBV7-8,CASSARLAGGLSTDTQYF
TRBJ2-5,15,TRBV6-5,CASSLLRGSEETQYF
TRBJ2-7,14,TRBV6-5,CASSYLGGQPEQYF
TRBJ1-1,12,TRBV6-1,CASTTIPWEAFF
TRBJ2-2,16,TRBV6-5,CASSYSGSGGVGELFF
TRBJ2-5,18,TRBV5-1,CASSPGGTSDWGQETQYF
TRBJ1-1,14,TRBV7-8,CASSLASISAGAFF
TRBJ2-2,15,TRBV15,CATSRVGANTGELFF
TRBJ2-7,15,TRBV4-1,CASSQPGTEIYEQYF
TRBJ2-1,16,TRBV5-4,CASSDVAGGPGTEQFF
TRBJ1-2,14,TRBV5-1,CASSLARGLYGYTF
TRBJ1-2,13,TRBV29-1,CSVDTGGVSGYTF
TRBJ1-2,16,TRBV14,CASSQDPRGGIYGYTF